Below, one TCR beta chain is given with its context. This clonotype was observed at least ten times. Its antigen remains undetermined. It has no much larger one-base neighbor in the sample; base qualities were not kept. CDR1 and CDR2, per the germline V gene (reference sequence), are DFQATT and SNEGSKA. The germline V and J ends show losses of 1 base and 10 bases respectively, and no gene match explains 8 bases of the junction. The CDR3, from cysteine to phenylalanine, totals 14 residues. Just the 42-base CDR3 DNA is kept, in frame starting at base 1. This record belongs to a study of T cells in Graves' hyperthyroidism and ophthalmopathy (dated by TCRdb to the late 2010s). General notes on the study: Peripheral blood samples were taken at the time of initial diagnosis, prior to any treatment. To identify TCR V-J signatures that set the groups apart, the researchers used a discovery cohort of more than 95 patients, made up of under 50 with Graves' ophthalmopathy and 57 with stable Graves' hyperthyroidism. Prospective prediction of ophthalmopathy was tested in an independent validation cohort consisting of fewer than 20 hyperthyroidism patients and more than 15 patients who later progressed to ophthalmopathy. The 90 to 100 discovery patients were randomly split 7:3 into training and test sets. In addition, the study compared T-cell repertoires in thyroid tissue and in blood from six Graves' hyperthyroidism patients. Once sampling was done, hyperthyroidism patients were given methimazole at a starting dose of 30 mg daily, whereas ophthalmopathy patients were given high-dose intravenous methylprednisolone. The paper describes TCR Vbeta CDR3 sequencing of about 140 peripheral blood samples, made up of under 50 ophthalmopathy patients, 70 to 75 hyperthyroidism patients and roughly 17 progressor patients.

Stable Graves' hyperthyroidism was defined as no progression to ophthalmopathy during 18 months of follow-up. The hyperthyroidism patients were between 18 and 65 years old and newly diagnosed, with a disease duration of less than 2 months. Exclusion was applied to patients with uncontrolled infections, other autoimmune diseases, pregnancy or lactation. Clinical symptoms, serum thyroxine and TRAb, thyroid ultrasound, and orbital computed tomography formed the basis for the diagnoses. Ficoll-Paque density gradient centrifugation was used to isolate PBMCs from around 10 ml of fresh peripheral blood. Total RNA was extracted using Trizol reagent, and RNA quality was assessed on an Agilent 2100 Bioanalyzer. The investigation overall reported the following: Sample size was not statistically predetermined, and investigators were not blinded to group allocation. In cross-validation, a model built on a 13 V-J signature told ophthalmopathy apart from stable hyperthyroidism with approximately 90% sensitivity and 81% to 82% specificity, and in testing the same model reached 80%/75%. In validation, progression to ophthalmopathy was predicted by the model with 55% to 71% sensitivity and just over 72% specificity, a median of about 6.4 months before onset. Most expanded thyroid clonotypes (frequency above 0.001) were also found in blood, which suggests that blood repertoires may mirror thyroid immune responses.

Amplification of TCR beta CDR3 regions was carried out from RNA transcripts. For the first round of RT-PCR on the TCR CDR3, the HTBI primer set was used together with the Qiagen OneStep RT-PCR kit. Libraries were constructed in a second round of multiplex PCR, after which size selection and purification were carried out. Libraries were sequenced paired-end with 100 bp reads on an Illumina HiSeq2000. Concerning the study's data processing: SOAPnuke was used to process the raw data, throwing out any read that contained adapters or uncalled bases, had a mean Phred below 15, or lacked an exact constant-primer or identifier match. COPE v1.2.5 was used to merge the high-quality paired reads, and each unique nucleotide sequence was defined as a clonotype. Clonotypes were aligned to IMGT TRBV, TRBD and TRBJ reference segments using MiTCR v1.1. The analysis was restricted to V-J combinations with a frequency above 0.0001, which together covered over 99% of the repertoires. A TCS score was defined as the ratio of F50 (clonal expansion) to E x V (chaos), with BLOSUM62-based TCRdist applied between CDR3 peptides within each V-J. Welch's t-statistics and random forest reduced around 510 V-J features to under 15, which were used in a naive Bayes classifier (R e1071). In-frame beta chains were kept once TCRdb had trimmed the public reads at Q25 with fastp and called clones with MiXCR. Each entry merges the rows of one CDR3 protein and shows their most common DNA and genes. The V and J calls were determined by TCRdb, not by the authors. Here the sample has under 350,000 distinct CDR3 sequences; around 20% occur a single time. Roughly 52% of the sample comes from the top ten.

Rearrangement joined TRBV20-1 to TRBJ2-1; the central 9 bases match TRBD2. The receptor was isolated from a woman aged 45-59 years with Graves' hyperthyroidism. Specimen: blood. The CDR3 amino acid sequence is: CSARGGGRAREQFF. The nucleotide sequence is given as TGCAGTGCTAGAGGGGGCGGGAGGGCGAGGGAGCAGTTCTTC.